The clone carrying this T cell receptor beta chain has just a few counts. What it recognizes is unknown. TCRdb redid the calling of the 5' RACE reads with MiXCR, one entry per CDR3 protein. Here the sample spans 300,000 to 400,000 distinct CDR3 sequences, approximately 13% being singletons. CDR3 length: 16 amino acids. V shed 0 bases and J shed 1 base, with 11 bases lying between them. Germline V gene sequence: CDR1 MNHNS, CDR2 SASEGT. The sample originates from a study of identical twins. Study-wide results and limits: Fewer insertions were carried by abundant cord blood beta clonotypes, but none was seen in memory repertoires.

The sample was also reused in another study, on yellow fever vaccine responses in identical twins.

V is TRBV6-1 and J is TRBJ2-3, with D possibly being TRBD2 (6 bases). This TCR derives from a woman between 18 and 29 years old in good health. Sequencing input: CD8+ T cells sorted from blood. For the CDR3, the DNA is TGTGCCAGCAGTGAAGCGGCGGGAAAGGGCACAGATACGCAGTATTTT. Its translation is CASSEAAGKGTDTQYF.